This T cell receptor beta chain was recorded in a study of blood T cell repertoires in COVID-19. As for the study in general: T cells, B-cell-depleted T cells, or PBMCs provided the cDNA or gDNA that served as material.

Profiling relied on immunoSEQ multiplex PCR, and the TCRdb table lists in-frame clones only, not all of them. The table lists 300,000 to 450,000 clones, roughly 84% of them singletons, with more than 0.8% in the top ten. The CDR3 is 17 residues long. The germline V gene has CDR1 SGDLS and CDR2 YYNGEE. Trimming left V 4 bases short and J 5 bases short, with 24 bases between. The clonotype comes from a young woman who had recovered from COVID-19. The V gene is TRBV9, the J gene TRBJ1-2, with TRBD1 as a possible D gene (6 bases). The sample consisted of PBMCs or T cells enriched from blood (not recorded which). DNA of the CDR3: TGTGCCAGCAGCCCGAGCGGTCCTACAGGGATTGGGTATGGCTACACCTTC. This sequence encodes CASSPSGPTGIGYGYTF.